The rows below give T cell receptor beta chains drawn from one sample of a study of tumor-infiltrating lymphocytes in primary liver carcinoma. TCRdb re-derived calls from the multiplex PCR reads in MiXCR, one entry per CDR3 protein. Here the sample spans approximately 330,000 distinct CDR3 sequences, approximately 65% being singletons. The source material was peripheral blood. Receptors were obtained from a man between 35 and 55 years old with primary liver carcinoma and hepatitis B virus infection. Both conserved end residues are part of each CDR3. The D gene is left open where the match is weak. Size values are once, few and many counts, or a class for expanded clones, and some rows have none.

CDR3 DNA: TGTGCCAGCAGTCCTCTAGCGGGAGGTACGGATACACAGTATTTT
CDR3 protein: CASSPLAGGTDTQYF
V gene: TRBV11-2
J gene: TRBJ2-3
D gene: TRBD2
clone size: NA

CDR3 DNA: TGTGCCAACAGCCTACCCTTTTCCTACGAGCAGTACTTC
CDR3 protein: CANSLPFSYEQYF
V gene: TRBV11-2
J gene: TRBJ2-7
D gene: NA
clone size: NA

CDR3 DNA: TGTGCCAGCGTCAACCGGGACAGGGGAACCTTTAACTATGGCTACACCTTC
CDR3 protein: CASVNRDRGTFNYGYTF
V gene: TRBV5-6
J gene: TRBJ1-2
D gene: TRBD1
clone size: few

CDR3 DNA: TGTGCCTGCAGCCAAGACTGGGCCCGCTCTGGGGCCAACGTCCTGACCTTC
CDR3 protein: CACSQDWARSGANVLTF
V gene: TRBV4-2
J gene: TRBJ2-6
D gene: NA
clone size: NA

CDR3 DNA: TGTGTCAGCAGTGCCGACAGGGGAACTGAAGCCCTCTTT
CDR3 protein: CVSSADRGTEALF
V gene: TRBV6-1
J gene: TRBJ1-1
D gene: TRBD1
clone size: NA

CDR3 DNA: TGTGCCTGCTCCAGGGGGACTAACTTTGGCTACACCTTC
CDR3 protein: CACSRGTNFGYTF
V gene: TRBV11-2
J gene: TRBJ1-2
D gene: TRBD1
clone size: NA

CDR3 DNA: TGCAGCGTTGGGATTATGGAGGCCCAGTACTTC
CDR3 protein: CSVGIMEAQYF
V gene: TRBV29-1
J gene: TRBJ2-5
D gene: NA
clone size: NA

CDR3 DNA: TGCAGTGCTAGGCATAGCGGGACTTATGAGCAGTTCTTC
CDR3 protein: CSARHSGTYEQFF
V gene: TRBV20-1
J gene: TRBJ2-1
D gene: TRBD2
clone size: NA

CDR3 DNA: TGTGCCAGCAGCCAAGAGGAGGACGGGGAAGAAGGTGGCTACACCTTC
CDR3 protein: CASSQEEDGEEGGYTF
V gene: TRBV4-2
J gene: TRBJ1-2
D gene: NA
clone size: NA

CDR3 DNA: TGTGCCAGCAGCGCCGGGACTAGCGAGAGTTCTTACGAGCAGTACTTC
CDR3 protein: CASSAGTSESSYEQYF
V gene: TRBV11-2
J gene: TRBJ2-7
D gene: TRBD2
clone size: NA

CDR3 DNA: TGTGCCTGGGGTGGAAAGGGACTGCGCAATCAGCCCCAGCATTTT
CDR3 protein: CAWGGKGLRNQPQHF
V gene: TRBV30
J gene: TRBJ1-5
D gene: NA
clone size: NA

CDR3 DNA: TGTGCCAGCAGTACTGACAGGGAGAAGGATCAGCCCCAGTATTTT
CDR3 protein: CASSTDREKDQPQYF
V gene: TRBV12-3/TRBV12-4
J gene: TRBJ2-3
D gene: TRBD1
clone size: NA

CDR3 DNA: TGTGCCAGCAGCTTCGCTGGGTCGAGTGGCACCATATATTTT
CDR3 protein: CASSFAGSSGTIYF
V gene: TRBV5-4
J gene: TRBJ1-3
D gene: NA
clone size: NA

CDR3 DNA: TGCACCAGCAGCCACGAACAGATTTCCACATATACGCAGTATTTT
CDR3 protein: CTSSHEQISTYTQYF
V gene: TRBV4-1
J gene: TRBJ2-3
D gene: NA
clone size: NA

CDR3 DNA: TGTGTCAACAGCTTGTCAAATTCACCCCTCCACTTT
CDR3 protein: CVNSLSNSPLHF
V gene: TRBV11-2
J gene: TRBJ1-6
D gene: NA
clone size: NA

CDR3 DNA: TGTGCCAGCAGCTTAGACCTGCCGGGAAACAAAGATACGCAGTATTTT
CDR3 protein: CASSLDLPGNKDTQYF
V gene: TRBV11-2
J gene: TRBJ2-3
D gene: NA
clone size: once

CDR3 DNA: TGTGCCAGCAGCTCCCGACTAGCGAACAATAAGCAGTTCTTC
CDR3 protein: CASSSRLANNKQFF
V gene: TRBV13
J gene: TRBJ2-1
D gene: TRBD2
clone size: NA

CDR3 DNA: TGTGCCAGCAGCCAAGTTGGCTCCATGGATCCACCCCTCCACTTT
CDR3 protein: CASSQVGSMDPPLHF
V gene: TRBV4-2
J gene: TRBJ1-6
D gene: NA
clone size: NA

CDR3 DNA: TGTGCCAACAGTTTAGCGTCCGCGACAGGGGGGTACTTT
CDR3 protein: CANSLASATGGYF
V gene: TRBV12-3/TRBV12-4
J gene: TRBJ2-7
D gene: TRBD1
clone size: NA

CDR3 DNA: TGTGCCAGCACCCTCGACGGAAGTACAACAAACATTCAGTACTTC
CDR3 protein: CASTLDGSTTNIQYF
V gene: TRBV6-1
J gene: TRBJ2-4
D gene: NA
clone size: NA

CDR3 DNA: TGCGCCAGCAGCCAAGTTACCGGGGTTTGGCTAGAGACCCAGTACTTC
CDR3 protein: CASSQVTGVWLETQYF
V gene: TRBV14
J gene: TRBJ2-5
D gene: NA
clone size: once

CDR3 DNA: TGTGCCAGCAGTTACGTCCAGGGGCCCAATCAGTCCCAGCATTTT
CDR3 protein: CASSYVQGPNQSQHF
V gene: TRBV6-6
J gene: TRBJ1-5
D gene: NA
clone size: NA

CDR3 DNA: TGTGCCAGCAGTTACTCGAGGGGATTCTCTGGAAACACCATATATTTT
CDR3 protein: CASSYSRGFSGNTIYF
V gene: TRBV6-5
J gene: TRBJ1-3
D gene: NA
clone size: many

CDR3 DNA: TGCGCCACCTCGACAGTAGAAAAGGGGACCGGGGAGCTGTTTTTT
CDR3 protein: CATSTVEKGTGELFF
V gene: TRBV4-1
J gene: TRBJ2-2
D gene: NA
clone size: few

CDR3 DNA: TGTGCCAGCAGCTTACTAGCGAGAGGGTGGAACAATGAGCAGTTCTTC
CDR3 protein: CASSLLARGWNNEQFF
V gene: TRBV11-2
J gene: TRBJ2-1
D gene: NA
clone size: once

CDR3 DNA: TGTGCCATCAGTGAGCCCCGGAGCGTTGAGACCCAGTACTTC
CDR3 protein: CAISEPRSVETQYF
V gene: TRBV10-3
J gene: TRBJ2-5
D gene: NA
clone size: NA

CDR3 DNA: TGTGCCAGCAGCTTCTCAGGGCTAGCTGTGCAAGAGACCCAGTACTTC
CDR3 protein: CASSFSGLAVQETQYF
V gene: TRBV9
J gene: TRBJ2-5
D gene: NA
clone size: once

CDR3 DNA: TGTGCCAGCAGTTACCGAACTTTAAGAGACTCGGCGAAGACCCAGTACTTC
CDR3 protein: CASSYRTLRDSAKTQYF
V gene: TRBV6-2/TRBV6-3
J gene: TRBJ2-5
D gene: NA
clone size: many

CDR3 DNA: TGTGCCAGCAGACCATCCGGGGCAAACATCGGGGAGCTGTTTTTT
CDR3 protein: CASRPSGANIGELFF
V gene: TRBV6-6
J gene: TRBJ2-2
D gene: NA
clone size: NA

CDR3 DNA: TGTGCCAGCAGCTCCGGGGGTGGGCCCACAGATGCGCAGTATTTT
CDR3 protein: CASSSGGGPTDAQYF
V gene: TRBV11-3
J gene: TRBJ2-3
D gene: NA
clone size: once

CDR3 DNA: TGCGCCAGCAGCCAAGATCCCCGGGTCGGGGAGCTGTTTTTC
CDR3 protein: CASSQDPRVGELFF
V gene: TRBV4-3
J gene: TRBJ2-2
D gene: NA
clone size: NA

CDR3 DNA: TGTGCCAGTAGCGCCAGCCGGGACAGGGAGGGCGGCTACACCTTC
CDR3 protein: CASSASRDREGGYTF
V gene: TRBV11-2
J gene: TRBJ1-2
D gene: TRBD1
clone size: NA

CDR3 DNA: TGTGCCAGCAGCTTAACCCCGGACAGCCTAGCCGGGATAGATACGCAGTATTTT
CDR3 protein: CASSLTPDSLAGIDTQYF
V gene: TRBV11-2
J gene: TRBJ2-3
D gene: NA
clone size: NA

CDR3 DNA: TGTGCCAGCAGAGGGGGACCGGACTACGAGCAGTACTTC
CDR3 protein: CASRGGPDYEQYF
V gene: TRBV28
J gene: TRBJ2-7
D gene: NA
clone size: few

CDR3 DNA: TGTGCCAGCAGTGAAGTAAAGGGGAACACCGGGGAGCTGTTTTTT
CDR3 protein: CASSEVKGNTGELFF
V gene: TRBV6-1
J gene: TRBJ2-2
D gene: NA
clone size: NA

CDR3 DNA: TGTGTCAACAGCTTCTCCCTAAGATCGGTGGGCGCAGATACGCAGTATTTT
CDR3 protein: CVNSFSLRSVGADTQYF
V gene: TRBV11-2
J gene: TRBJ2-3
D gene: NA
clone size: NA

CDR3 DNA: TGCAGCGTTGTTCGTGTGGGGGTTACTGAAGCTTTCTTT
CDR3 protein: CSVVRVGVTEAFF
V gene: TRBV29-1
J gene: TRBJ1-1
D gene: NA
clone size: NA

CDR3 DNA: TGTGCCAGCAGTCCCTCGACAGGGGCGTCCGACGAGCAGTACTTC
CDR3 protein: CASSPSTGASDEQYF
V gene: TRBV28
J gene: TRBJ2-7
D gene: TRBD1
clone size: NA

CDR3 DNA: TGTGCCAGCACTTTAGGCCAGGGGGTAGGGTACACTGAAGCTTTCTTT
CDR3 protein: CASTLGQGVGYTEAFF
V gene: TRBV6-1
J gene: TRBJ1-1
D gene: TRBD1
clone size: few

CDR3 DNA: TGTGCCATCAGTGGGTCCTACAATGAGCAGTTCTTC
CDR3 protein: CAISGSYNEQFF
V gene: TRBV10-3
J gene: TRBJ2-1
D gene: NA
clone size: NA

CDR3 DNA: TGTGCCAGCAGCATAGTCCGGAGCGTGAGATCTTACAAGCAGTACTTC
CDR3 protein: CASSIVRSVRSYKQYF
V gene: TRBV11-2
J gene: TRBJ2-7
D gene: NA
clone size: once

CDR3 DNA: TGTGCCAGCAGTGAAGGTCTGGGATCAGGGCAGTACTTC
CDR3 protein: CASSEGLGSGQYF
V gene: TRBV6-1
J gene: TRBJ2-7
D gene: NA
clone size: many